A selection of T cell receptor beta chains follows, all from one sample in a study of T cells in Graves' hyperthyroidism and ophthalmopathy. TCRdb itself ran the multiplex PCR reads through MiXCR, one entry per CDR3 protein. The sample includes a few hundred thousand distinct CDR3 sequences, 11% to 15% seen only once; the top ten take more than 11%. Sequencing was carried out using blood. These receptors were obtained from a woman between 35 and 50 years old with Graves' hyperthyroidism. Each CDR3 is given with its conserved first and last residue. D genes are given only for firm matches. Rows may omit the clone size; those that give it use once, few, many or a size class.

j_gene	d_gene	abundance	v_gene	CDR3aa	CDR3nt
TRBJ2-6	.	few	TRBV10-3	CAISPTKGPSSGANVLTF	TGTGCCATCAGTCCTACTAAGGGGCCCTCCTCTGGGGCCAACGTCCTGACTTTC
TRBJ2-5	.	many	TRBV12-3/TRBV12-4	CASSFRQGDRTQYF	TGTGCCAGCAGTTTTCGTCAGGGCGATAGGACCCAGTACTTC
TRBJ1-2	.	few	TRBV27	CASSLGLPRGYGYTF	TGTGCCAGCAGTTTGGGGCTACCTAGGGGCTATGGCTACACCTTC
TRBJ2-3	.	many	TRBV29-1	CSHRDGSTDTQYF	TGCAGCCACCGGGACGGTAGCACAGATACGCAGTATTTT
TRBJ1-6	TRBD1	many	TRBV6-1	CASSGGQGWNSPLHF	TGTGCCAGCAGTGGCGGACAGGGGTGGAATTCACCCCTCCACTTT
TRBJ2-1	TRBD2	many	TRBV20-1	CSANGLAGYNEQFF	TGCAGTGCTAATGGACTAGCGGGGTACAATGAGCAGTTCTTC
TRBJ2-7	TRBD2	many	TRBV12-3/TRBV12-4	CASSHGLAGAEEQYF	TGTGCCAGCAGCCACGGACTAGCGGGAGCAGAAGAGCAGTACTTC
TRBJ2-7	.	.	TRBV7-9	CASSQVVILGRGSHEQYF	TGCGCCAGCAGCCAAGTCGTAATTTTGGGCAGGGGATCCCACGAGCAGTACTTC
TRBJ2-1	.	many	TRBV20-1	CSARDSPPNEQFF	TGCAGTGCTAGAGATTCGCCCCCGAATGAGCAGTTCTTC
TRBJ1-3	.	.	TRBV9	CASSVGAGNSGNTIYF	TGTGCCAGCAGCGTAGGGGCCGGGAACTCTGGAAACACCATATATTTT
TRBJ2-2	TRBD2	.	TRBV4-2	CASSQGLAGGRGAGELFF	TGTGCCAGCAGCCAGGGGCTAGCGGGAGGTAGAGGCGCCGGGGAGCTGTTTTTT
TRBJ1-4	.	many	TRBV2	CASSTRIGVGNEKLFF	TGTGCCAGCAGCACCCGGATCGGGGTTGGTAATGAAAAACTGTTTTTT
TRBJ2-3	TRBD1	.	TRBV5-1	CASSAGTGGSTDTQYF	TGCGCCAGCAGCGCGGGGACAGGAGGTAGCACAGATACGCAGTATTTT
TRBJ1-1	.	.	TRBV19	CAGRRPGTGDPEAFF	TGTGCCGGTAGGCGACCCGGGACGGGGGATCCTGAAGCTTTCTTT
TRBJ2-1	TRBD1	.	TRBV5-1	CASSRGQGAASNEQFF	TGCGCCAGCAGCCGGGGACAGGGGGCGGCAAGCAATGAGCAGTTCTTC
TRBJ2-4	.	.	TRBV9	CASSVAGLAKNIQYF	TGTGCCAGCAGCGTAGCGGGACTAGCCAAAAACATTCAGTACTTC
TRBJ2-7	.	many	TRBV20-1	CSARDGRGNPSYEQYF	TGCAGTGCTAGAGATGGGAGGGGGAATCCTTCCTACGAGCAGTACTTC
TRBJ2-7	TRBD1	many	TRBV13	CASRPGTGDYEQYF	TGTGCCAGCAGACCCGGGACAGGGGATTACGAGCAGTACTTC
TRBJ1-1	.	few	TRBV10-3	CAIRATGINTEAFF	TGTGCCATCAGAGCGACAGGAATTAACACTGAAGCTTTCTTT
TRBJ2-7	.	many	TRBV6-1	CATGPQQGYEQYF	TGTGCCACGGGACCCCAGCAGGGCTACGAGCAGTACTTC
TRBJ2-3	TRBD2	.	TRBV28	CASSQPGLAGEGSTDTQYF	TGTGCCAGCAGTCAACCGGGACTAGCGGGAGAGGGTAGCACAGATACGCAGTATTTT
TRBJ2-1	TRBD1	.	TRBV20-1	CSARVRQGSSYNEQFF	TGCAGTGCTAGAGTTCGACAGGGGTCATCCTACAATGAGCAGTTCTTC
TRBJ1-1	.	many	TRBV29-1	CSADGGQDTEAFF	TGCAGCGCCGATGGGGGGCAGGACACTGAAGCTTTCTTT
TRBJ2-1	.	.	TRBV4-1	CASSQGRAGKSNEQFF	TGCGCCAGCAGCCAAGGTAGGGCGGGAAAAAGCAATGAGCAGTTCTTC
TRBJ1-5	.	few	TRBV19	CASTRPGGGNQPQHF	TGTGCCAGTACCCGCCCCGGGGGAGGCAATCAGCCCCAGCATTTT
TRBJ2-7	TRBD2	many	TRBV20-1	CSARDGRGSGSIVPYEQYF	TGCAGTGCTAGAGACGGTCGGGGTAGCGGGAGTATAGTACCCTACGAGCAGTACTTC
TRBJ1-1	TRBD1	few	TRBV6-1	CASSGGTGAEAFF	TGTGCCAGCAGTGGGGGGACAGGGGCTGAAGCTTTCTTT
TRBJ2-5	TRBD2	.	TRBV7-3	CASSDTSGSRETQYF	TGTGCCAGCAGTGACACTAGCGGGAGCAGGGAGACCCAGTACTTC
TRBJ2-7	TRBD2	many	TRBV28	CASSPRPVTSGRAYEQYF	TGTGCCAGCAGTCCTCGCCCAGTTACTAGCGGGAGGGCCTACGAGCAGTACTTC
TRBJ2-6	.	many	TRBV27	CASSLRPGANVLTF	TGTGCCAGCAGTTTAAGACCTGGGGCCAACGTCCTGACTTTC
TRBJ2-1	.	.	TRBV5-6	CASSFGTGLFWNEQFF	TGTGCCAGCAGCTTTGGTACAGGACTTTTTTGGAATGAGCAGTTCTTC
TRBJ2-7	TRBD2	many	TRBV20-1	CSARGGTSGEQYF	TGCAGTGCGAGGGGAGGGACTAGCGGCGAGCAGTACTTC